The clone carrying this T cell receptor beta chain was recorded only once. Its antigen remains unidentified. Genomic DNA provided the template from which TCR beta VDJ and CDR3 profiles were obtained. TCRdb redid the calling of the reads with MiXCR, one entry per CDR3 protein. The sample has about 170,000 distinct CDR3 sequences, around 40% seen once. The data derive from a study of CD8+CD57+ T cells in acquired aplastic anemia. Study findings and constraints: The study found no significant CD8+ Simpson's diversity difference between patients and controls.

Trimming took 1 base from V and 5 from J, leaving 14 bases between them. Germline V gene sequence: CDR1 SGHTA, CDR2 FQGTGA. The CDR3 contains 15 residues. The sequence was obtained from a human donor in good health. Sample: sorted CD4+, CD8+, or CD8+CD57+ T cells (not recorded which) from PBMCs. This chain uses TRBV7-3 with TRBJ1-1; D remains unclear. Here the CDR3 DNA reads TGTGCCAGCAGCTTAAGTGAATCGGATGGGACTGAAGCTTTCTTT. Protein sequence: CASSLSESDGTEAFF.